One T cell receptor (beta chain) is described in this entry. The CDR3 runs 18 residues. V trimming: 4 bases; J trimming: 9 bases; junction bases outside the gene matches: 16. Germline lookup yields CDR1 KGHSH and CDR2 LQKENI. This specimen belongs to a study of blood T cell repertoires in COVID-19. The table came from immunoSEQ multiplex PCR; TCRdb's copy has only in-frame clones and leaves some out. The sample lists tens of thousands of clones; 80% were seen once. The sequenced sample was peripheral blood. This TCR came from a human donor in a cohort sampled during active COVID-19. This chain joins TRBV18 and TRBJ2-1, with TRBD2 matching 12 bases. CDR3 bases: TGTGCCAGCTCACATGGGGGCGGCACTAGCGGGGGGCCCCGTGAGCAGTTCTTC. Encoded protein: CASSHGGGTSGGPREQFF.